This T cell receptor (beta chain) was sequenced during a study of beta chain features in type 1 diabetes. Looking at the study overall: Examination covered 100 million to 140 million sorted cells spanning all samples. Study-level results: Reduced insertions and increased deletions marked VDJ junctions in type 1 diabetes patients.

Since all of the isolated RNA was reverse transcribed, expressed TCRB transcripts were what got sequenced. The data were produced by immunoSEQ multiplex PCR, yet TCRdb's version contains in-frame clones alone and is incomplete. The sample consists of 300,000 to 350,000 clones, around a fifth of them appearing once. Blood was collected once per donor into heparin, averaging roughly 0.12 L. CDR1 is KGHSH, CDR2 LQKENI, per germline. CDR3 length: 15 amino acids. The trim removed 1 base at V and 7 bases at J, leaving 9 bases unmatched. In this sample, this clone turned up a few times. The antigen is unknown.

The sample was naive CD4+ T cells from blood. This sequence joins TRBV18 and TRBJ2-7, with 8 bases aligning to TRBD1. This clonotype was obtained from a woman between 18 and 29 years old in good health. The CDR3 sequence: CASSPRTGLSREQYF. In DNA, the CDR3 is TGTGCCAGCTCACCACGGACAGGGCTTTCGAGAGAGCAGTACTTC.